This section outlines one T cell receptor beta chain sequence together with its context. Its antigen is not known. The germline CDR1 and CDR2 sequences are SGHAT and FQNNGV. Trimming at V came to 4 bases and at J to 5 bases, leaving 8 bases not matched to a gene. The CDR3 length is 16 residues. The data are from a study of cytomegalovirus exposure and HLA in healthy donors. PCR amplification relied on 60 Vbeta primers (plus 13 Jbeta primers). Some clones are missing from TCRdb's copy, which holds only in-frame ones; the method was immunoSEQ multiplex PCR. Counted here are some 29,000 clones, around two fifths occurring once; the ten biggest clones make up roughly 2%. Points from the study as a whole: Among TCR sequences, most were rare, though some public TCRs appeared in many donors. Per a later analysis, approximately 16,000 TCR beta sequences showed association with HLA alleles at 0.05 false discovery rate.

This cohort consisted of healthy bone marrow donors. This clonotype was obtained from a woman aged 45 to 65 in good health and CMV-seronegative. This rearrangement joins TRBV11-2 to TRBJ2-2; 9 bases match TRBD1. Specimen: PBMCs. The CDR3 DNA reads as TGTGCCAGCAGCTCCCAGACAGGGGGATTGACCGGGGAGCTGTTTTTT. Protein: CASSSQTGGLTGELFF.